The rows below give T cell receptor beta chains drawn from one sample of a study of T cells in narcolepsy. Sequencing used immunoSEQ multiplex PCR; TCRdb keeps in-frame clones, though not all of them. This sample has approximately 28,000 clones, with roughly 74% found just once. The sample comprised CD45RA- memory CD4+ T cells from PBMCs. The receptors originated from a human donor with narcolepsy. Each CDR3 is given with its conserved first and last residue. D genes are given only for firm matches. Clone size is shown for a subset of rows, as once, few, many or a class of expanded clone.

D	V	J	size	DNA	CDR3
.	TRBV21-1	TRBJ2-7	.	TGTGCCAGCAGCCCTTCTTCACAGGGGGGATCCTACGAGCAGTACTTC	CASSPSSQGGSYEQYF
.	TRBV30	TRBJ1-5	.	TGTGCCTGGAGTTTCGGGGGGGGTAGCAATCAGCCCCAGCATTTT	CAWSFGGGSNQPQHF
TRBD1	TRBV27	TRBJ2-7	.	TGTGCCAGCAGTCGTAGGTCCGGGACAGCCTCCTACGAGCAGTACTTC	CASSRRSGTASYEQYF
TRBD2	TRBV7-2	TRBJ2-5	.	TGTGCCAGCACTATACTAGCGGGGGAGACCCAGTACTTC	CASTILAGETQYF
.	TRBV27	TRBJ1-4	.	TGTGCCAGCAGGGGCCCTTCCCCTTATGAAAAACTGTTTTTT	CASRGPSPYEKLFF
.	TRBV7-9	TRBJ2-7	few	TGTGCCAGCAGCCGGAGTGGTTTCGAGCAGTACTTC	CASSRSGFEQYF
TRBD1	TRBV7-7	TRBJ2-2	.	TGTGCCAGCAGCAAAGACAGGGGGGCGAACACCGGGGAGCTGTTTTTT	CASSKDRGANTGELFF
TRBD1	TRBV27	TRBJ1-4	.	TGTGCCAGCAGTCGGACAGGGGGCTATGAAAAACTGTTTTTT	CASSRTGGYEKLFF
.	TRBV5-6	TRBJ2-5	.	TGTGCCAGCAGCTTGCGCCTTGGAGAGACCCAGTACTTC	CASSLRLGETQYF
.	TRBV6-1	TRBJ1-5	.	TGTGCCAGCACTATGGACCAAGGGAGCAATCAGCCCCAGCATTTT	CASTMDQGSNQPQHF